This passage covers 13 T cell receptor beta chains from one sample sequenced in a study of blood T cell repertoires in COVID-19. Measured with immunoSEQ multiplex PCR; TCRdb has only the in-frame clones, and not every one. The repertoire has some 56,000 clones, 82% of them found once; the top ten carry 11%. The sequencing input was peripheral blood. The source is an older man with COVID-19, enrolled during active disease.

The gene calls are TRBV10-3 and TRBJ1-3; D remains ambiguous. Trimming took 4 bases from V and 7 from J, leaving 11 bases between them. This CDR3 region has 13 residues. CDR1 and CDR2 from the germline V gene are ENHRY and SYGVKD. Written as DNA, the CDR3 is TGTGCCATCAGTGCACCCGATCGGAACACCATATATTTT. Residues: CAISAPDRNTIYF.

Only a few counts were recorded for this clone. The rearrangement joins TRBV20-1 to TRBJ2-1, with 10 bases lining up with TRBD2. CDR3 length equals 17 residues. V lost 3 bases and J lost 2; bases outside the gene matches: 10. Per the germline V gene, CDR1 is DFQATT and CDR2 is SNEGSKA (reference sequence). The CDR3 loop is CSASEREGPRAYNEQFF. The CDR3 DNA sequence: TGCAGTGCTAGTGAGCGGGAGGGGCCTAGAGCCTACAATGAGCAGTTCTTC.

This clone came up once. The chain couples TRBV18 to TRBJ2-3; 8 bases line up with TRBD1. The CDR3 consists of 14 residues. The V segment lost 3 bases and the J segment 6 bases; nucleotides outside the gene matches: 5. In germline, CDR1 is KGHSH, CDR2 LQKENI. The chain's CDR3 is CASSPLTGADTQYF. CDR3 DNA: TGTGCCAGCTCACCCCTGACAGGGGCCGATACGCAGTATTTT. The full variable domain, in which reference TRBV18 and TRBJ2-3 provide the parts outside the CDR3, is NAGVMQNPRHLVRRRGQEARLRCSPMKGHSHVYWYRQLPEEGLKFMVYLQKENIIDESGMPKERFSAEFPKEGPSILRIQQVVRGDSAAYFCASSPLTGADTQYFGPGTRLTVL.

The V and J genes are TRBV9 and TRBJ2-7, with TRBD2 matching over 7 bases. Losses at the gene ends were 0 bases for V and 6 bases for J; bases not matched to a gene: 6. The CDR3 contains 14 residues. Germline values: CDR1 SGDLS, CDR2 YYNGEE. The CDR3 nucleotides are TGTGCCAGCAGCGTAGGGTGGTCGGGGGGCGAGCAGTACTTC. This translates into CASSVGWSGGEQYF.

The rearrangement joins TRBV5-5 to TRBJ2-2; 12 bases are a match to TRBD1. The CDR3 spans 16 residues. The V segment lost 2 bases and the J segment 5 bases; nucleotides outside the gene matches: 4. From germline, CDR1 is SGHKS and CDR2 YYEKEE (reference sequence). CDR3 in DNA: TGTGCCAGCAGCTTACGGGACAGGGGGCTTACCGGGGAGCTGTTTTTT. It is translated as CASSLRDRGLTGELFF.

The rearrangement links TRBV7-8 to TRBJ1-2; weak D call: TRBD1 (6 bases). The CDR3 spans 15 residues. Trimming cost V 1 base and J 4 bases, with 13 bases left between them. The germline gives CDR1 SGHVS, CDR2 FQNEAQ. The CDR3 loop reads CASSLVNGQTYGYTF. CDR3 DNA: TGTGCCAGCAGCTTAGTCAACGGACAGACCTATGGCTACACCTTC.

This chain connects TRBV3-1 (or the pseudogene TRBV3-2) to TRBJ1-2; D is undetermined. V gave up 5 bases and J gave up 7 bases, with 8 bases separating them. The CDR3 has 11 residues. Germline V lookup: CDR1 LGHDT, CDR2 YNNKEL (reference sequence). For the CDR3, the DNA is TGTGCCAGCAGCTCTCTGAGTGGCTACACCTTC. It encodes CASSSLSGYTF.

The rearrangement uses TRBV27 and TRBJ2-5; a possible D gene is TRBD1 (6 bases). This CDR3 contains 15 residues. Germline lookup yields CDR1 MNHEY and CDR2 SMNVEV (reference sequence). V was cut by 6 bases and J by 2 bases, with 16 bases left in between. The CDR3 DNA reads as TGTGCCAGCAGCCGCGGCGTGAGGGGGCAAGAGACCCAGTACTTC. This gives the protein CASSRGVRGQETQYF.

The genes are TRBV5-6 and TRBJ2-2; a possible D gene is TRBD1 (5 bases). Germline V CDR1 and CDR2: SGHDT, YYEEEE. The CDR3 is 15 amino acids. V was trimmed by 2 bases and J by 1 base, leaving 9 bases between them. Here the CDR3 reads CASSFDRGNTGELFF. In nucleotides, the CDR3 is TGTGCCAGCAGCTTCGATAGGGGGAACACCGGGGAGCTGTTTTTT.

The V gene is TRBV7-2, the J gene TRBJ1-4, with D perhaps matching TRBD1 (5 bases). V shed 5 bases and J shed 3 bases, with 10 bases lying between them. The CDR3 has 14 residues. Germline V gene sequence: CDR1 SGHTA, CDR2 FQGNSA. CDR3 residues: CASSPGGANEKLFF. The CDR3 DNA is TGTGCCAGCAGCCCCGGGGGTGCTAATGAAAAACTGTTTTTT.

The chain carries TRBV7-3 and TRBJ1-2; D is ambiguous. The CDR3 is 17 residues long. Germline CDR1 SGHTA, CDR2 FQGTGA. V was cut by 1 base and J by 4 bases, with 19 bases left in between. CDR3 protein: CASSLIGPIERGYGYTF. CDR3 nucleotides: TGTGCCAGCAGCTTAATCGGCCCGATCGAACGCGGCTATGGCTACACCTTC.

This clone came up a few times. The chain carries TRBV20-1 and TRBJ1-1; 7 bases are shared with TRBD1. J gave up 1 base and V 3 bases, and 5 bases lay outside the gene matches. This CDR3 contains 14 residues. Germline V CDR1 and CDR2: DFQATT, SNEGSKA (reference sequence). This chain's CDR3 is CSASRQGPNTEAFF. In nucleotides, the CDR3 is TGCAGTGCTAGTCGACAGGGTCCGAACACTGAAGCTTTCTTT.

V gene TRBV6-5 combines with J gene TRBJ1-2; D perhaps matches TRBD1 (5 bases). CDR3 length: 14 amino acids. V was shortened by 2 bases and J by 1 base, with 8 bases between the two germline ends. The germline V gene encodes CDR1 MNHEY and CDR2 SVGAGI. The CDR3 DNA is TGTGCCAGCAGTTACGGAGGGGTTAACTATGGCTACACCTTC. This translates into CASSYGGVNYGYTF.